Below are 9 T cell receptor beta chains sequenced from a single sample in a study of regulatory T cells in long-lasting Graves disease. Researchers made TCR beta libraries by using iRepertoire HTBI primers and running Arm-PCR on CDR3 regions. TCRdb passed the multiplex PCR reads through MiXCR, listing each CDR3 protein once. The sample includes roughly 500,000 distinct CDR3 sequences, 20% to 25% seen only once; the top ten take 10% to 15%. Time point of the sample: persistent/refractory GD, antithyroid drugs over 5 years with positive TRAb. Extracted PBMC RNA gave rise to the TCR library. Material: peripheral blood mononuclear cells (PBMCs), obtained when the disease was refractory, from a patient treated with antithyroid drugs. The receptor set was obtained from a female donor with Graves disease.

The chain is built from TRBV24-1 and TRBJ2-7; no clear D gene. The CDR3 runs to 14 residues. Germline loops: CDR1 KGHDR, CDR2 SFDVKD. Trimming took off 0 bases at V and 6 bases at J, with 11 bases between the two ends. CDR3 nucleotides: TGTGCCACCAGTGATTTGGGGAATCCAGGCGAGCAGTACTTC. It translates to CATSDLGNPGEQYF.

This clonotype has more than one count but fewer than ten. V and J are TRBV9 and TRBJ2-7, with TRBD2 matching over 10 bases. CDR1 is SGDLS and CDR2 is YYNGEE in the germline V gene. V shed 0 bases and J 5 bases; nucleotides not matched to a gene: 5. The CDR3 is made up of 15 amino acids. This chain's CDR3 is CASSVDSGRFNEQYF. The CDR3 DNA reads TGTGCCAGCAGCGTAGATAGCGGGAGGTTTAACGAGCAGTACTTC.

This clonotype was seen only a few times. For the CDR3, the DNA is TGCAGCGCCGGGACAGGACGCTCTGGGGCCAACGTCCTGACTTTC. This sequence encodes CSAGTGRSGANVLTF. The chain combines TRBV29-1 with TRBJ2-6, with TRBD1 matching 8 bases. The germline gives CDR1 SQVTM, CDR2 ANQGSEA. Trimming at V came to 7 bases and at J to 0 bases, leaving 5 bases not matched to a gene. This CDR3 has 15 residues.

This clonotype has ten or more counts. The CDR3 reads CASSFGPRDGSYEQYF. CDR3 bases: TGTGCCAGCAGTTTTGGGCCCCGAGATGGGTCCTACGAGCAGTACTTC. This sequence joins TRBV6-2 or TRBV6-3 and TRBJ2-7; no clear D gene. The CDR3 is 16 amino acids. V lost 4 bases and J lost 1, with 17 bases in between. Germline CDR1 MNHEY, CDR2 SVGEGT.

The gene calls are TRBV24-1 and TRBJ1-1, with unresolved D. Germline V gives CDR1 KGHDR, CDR2 SFDVKD. The length of the CDR3 is 14 residues. The germline V and J ends were trimmed by 4 bases and 11 bases, with 19 bases remaining between them. The CDR3 DNA reads as TGTGCCACCAGTGAGTTAGAGAGCTACCGAGGGGCTTTCTTT. Protein product: CATSELESYRGAFF.

This chain uses TRBV19 with TRBJ1-5; 10 bases agree with TRBD1. J lost 4 bases, V lost 3 bases, and 3 bases had no gene match. This CDR3 region has 15 residues. Germline CDR1 LNHDA, CDR2 SQIVND (reference sequence). The DNA for the CDR3 is TGTGCCAGTAGTATTTTGGGACAGGGGAATCAGCCCCAGCATTTT. It yields the protein CASSILGQGNQPQHF.

As regards this clonotype: Its ends do not fully match the called genes, so a read error is possible. This chain uses TRBV9 with TRBJ1-1; no reliable D call. The CDR3 has 14 amino acids. The V gene's germline CDR1 is SGDLS and CDR2 YYNGEE. CDR3 amino acids: CASSVSALNAEAFF. CDR3 sequence (DNA): TGTGCCAGCAGCGTATCCGCTTTGAACGCTGAAGCTTTCTTT. Combining the CDR3 with reference TRBV9 and TRBJ1-1 gives the whole variable domain DSGVTQTPKHLITATGQRVTLRCSPRSGDLSVYWYQQSLDQGLQFLIQYYNGEERAKGNILERFSAQQFPDLHSELNLSSLELGDSALYFCASSVSALNAEAFFGQGTRLTVV.

At least ten counts were recorded for this clonotype. The V gene is TRBV7-2, the J gene TRBJ2-5, with a possible D match to TRBD2 (5 bases). Germline CDR1 SGHTA, CDR2 FQGNSA. The CDR3 loop spans 13 amino acids. V was cut by 8 bases and J by 5 bases, with 15 bases left in between. In nucleotides, the CDR3 is TGTGCCAGCTCTCCCCGTGGGGAGGAGACCCAGTACTTC. It yields the protein CASSPRGEETQYF.

This clonotype was counted only a few times. V and J are TRBV10-3 and TRBJ1-1; D not resolved. The germline CDR1 and CDR2 sequences are ENHRY and SYGVKD. Deletions cut 8 bases from V and 1 base from J, with 14 bases between. The length of the CDR3 is 14 residues. The CDR3 here is CAIAGGVGNTEAFF. The CDR3 DNA reads TGTGCCATCGCGGGTGGGGTCGGGAACACTGAAGCTTTCTTT.